This TCR beta chain is drawn from a study of blood T cell repertoires in COVID-19. In assigning cohorts, the study relied on participant-reported clinical history. The repertoire was sequenced with immunoSEQ multiplex PCR; TCRdb's copy has only in-frame clones and lacks some. The table includes under 200,000 clones, 70% to 80% detected once. The receptor was derived from a woman in her 70s in a cohort exposed to, infected with or recovered from COVID-19 (not recorded which). Sequenced sample: PBMCs or T cells enriched from blood (not recorded which).

CDR3 residues: CASSPGQGGLGTGELFF. Written as DNA, the CDR3 is TGTGCCAGCAGTCCCGGACAGGGGGGTTTGGGCACCGGGGAGCTGTTTTTT. This chain links TRBV2 with TRBJ2-2; 10 bases map to TRBD1. The V gene end was trimmed by 5 bases and the J gene end by 4 bases; junction bases not matched to a gene: 10. Germline values: CDR1 SNHLY, CDR2 FYNNEI. The CDR3 runs to 17 residues.